Listed here is a single T cell receptor beta chain. Losses at the gene ends were 4 bases for V and 0 bases for J; bases not matched to a gene: 4. Germline CDR1 and CDR2: SGHVS and FQNEAQ. The CDR3 loop spans 15 amino acids. This record comes from a study of T cell changes during pregnancy in multiple sclerosis. TCRdb's table, derived via immunoSEQ multiplex PCR, lists solely in-frame clones and lacks some. The data contain about 83,000 clones, about 96% of them seen just once; the ten biggest clones take up 0.85% to 1.2%. The starting material was peripheral blood, obtained in the second trimester of pregnancy. V usage is TRBV7-8 and J usage is TRBJ2-7; 9 nucleotides align to TRBD1. This receptor was taken from a female donor with multiple sclerosis, enrolled in a pregnancy study. The CDR3 coding sequence is TGTGCCAGCAGCTCTGGGACAGGGATCTCCTACGAGCAGTACTTC. As protein: CASSSGTGISYEQYF.